This T cell receptor beta chain came from a study of blood T cell repertoires in COVID-19. In the study overall: T cells, B-cell-depleted T cells, or PBMCs supplied cDNA or gDNA.

V lost 0 bases to trimming and J lost 2 bases; unmatched junction nucleotides: 4. The germline gives CDR1 LGHNA, CDR2 YNFKEQ. This CDR3 region has 17 residues. Original processing methods: Estimation of nucleated cell counts was performed using reference gene primer amplification. Repertoires were generated with immunoSEQ multiplex PCR, while TCRdb's copy carries only in-frame clones and drops some. That table supplies the V and J calls and clone size; D and trimming were determined from the DNA. The sample lists about 120,000 clones; approximately 87% were seen once. This chain links TRBV4-2 with TRBJ2-1, with 10 bases that match TRBD2. The sequenced sample consisted of peripheral blood. The origin of this receptor is a man aged 70-80 years who had recovered from COVID-19. CDR3 loop: CASSQDYLAGAYNEQFF. For the CDR3, the DNA is TGTGCCAGCAGCCAAGATTATCTAGCGGGAGCCTACAATGAGCAGTTCTTC.